This T cell receptor beta chain derives from a study of siplizumab effects on memory and regulatory T cells. Overall study results and limits: There were only a minor fraction of alloreactive clones that mapped to unstimulated subsets. Treg origin accounted for an average of roughly 65% of mappable alloreactive CD4+ clones with siplizumab and over 25% in controls.

The method was immunoSEQ multiplex PCR; TCRdb's version includes in-frame clones alone and lacks a portion of them. The table records tens of thousands of clones, over 95% of them present only once. CDR1 and CDR2 (germline): SGHTA, FQGNSA. The CDR3 sequence is 15 residues long. With 5 bases removed from V and 1 base from J, the gap between germline ends came to 11 bases. A remark on this clone: Its antigen remains unknown.

The source of this sequence is a human donor in good health. The genes are TRBV7-2 and TRBJ2-2; either TRBD1 or TRBD2 may fit D (7 bases each). Sequenced material: naive CD4+ T cells sorted from blood. The CDR3 DNA sequence: TGTGCCAGCAGCCCCAGGGGGGGGAACACCGGGGAGCTGTTTTTT. It codes for CASSPRGGNTGELFF. Combining the CDR3 with reference TRBV7-2 and TRBJ2-2 gives the whole variable domain GAGVSQSPSNKVTEKGKDVELRCDPISGHTALYWYRQSLGQGLEFLIYFQGNSAPDKSGLPSDRFSAERTGGSVSTLTIQRTQQEDSAVYLCASSPRGGNTGELFFGEGSRLTVL.